The TCR beta chain under discussion was sequenced for a study of blood T cells in healthy people across ages. Study outcomes and limitations: Older age coincided with a roughly linear decline in TCR beta diversity per million T cells.

For the second PCR, which ran for 7 to 11 cycles, a sample-barcoded 5' primer and a J-beta primer mix were used. Every cDNA molecule carried a tag from a template-switch adaptor bearing 12 random nucleotides. Via MiXCR, TCRdb re-called the 5' RACE reads, giving one row per CDR3 protein. The sample holds 910,000 or so distinct CDR3 sequences, about 53% seen once. Germline V gene data show CDR1 as SGHRS and CDR2 as YFSETQ. The V end was cut by 4 bases, the J end by 10 bases, with 18 bases between. The CDR3 consists of 14 residues. This clonotype was counted a few times. Antigen: not known. The V call is TRBV5-1, the J call TRBJ2-4; D may be TRBD1 or TRBD2 (5 bases each). This sequence was found in a woman aged 55-69 years in good health. The sequenced material came from blood. The CDR3 nucleotides are TGCGCCAGCAGCCTCGGAACAGGCGAGGGAATTCAGTACTTC. It specifies CASSLGTGEGIQYF. Based on the CDR3 plus reference TRBV5-1 and TRBJ2-4, the full variable domain is KAGVTQTPRYLIKTRGQQVTLSCSPISGHRSVSWYQQTPGQGLQFLFEYFSETQRNKGNFPGRFSGRQFSNSRSEMNVSTLELGDSALYLCASSLGTGEGIQYFGAGTRLSVL.